The rows below give T cell receptor beta chains drawn from one sample of a study of glioma-infiltrating T cells after dendritic cell vaccination. This table comes from immunoSEQ multiplex PCR, and its TCRdb copy is limited to in-frame clones, with some not included. Here the sample spans tens of thousands of clones, more than 70% being singletons. The specimen comprised blood, sampled before dendritic cell vaccination. The receptors derive from a human donor with glioblastoma. Each CDR3 is given with its conserved first and last residue. Size values are once, few and many counts, or a class for expanded clones, and some rows have none.

TRBV6-1	TRBJ1-2	once	CASSEGPGQVYGYTF
TRBV6-5	TRBJ2-1	.	CASSYFVGVEQFF
TRBV4-1	TRBJ2-7	.	CASSPQGRTGGASGSEQYF
TRBV5-1	TRBJ2-5	.	CASSLDSRGETQYF
TRBV12-5	TRBJ2-5	once	CASGDYGLAGDETQYF
TRBV5-4	TRBJ2-7	.	CASSAPPSSEQYF
TRBV7-8	TRBJ2-6	few	CASSLAHRGQAGANVLTF
TRBV7-3	TRBJ2-3	few	CASSLRGFTDTQYF
TRBV12-5	TRBJ2-1	.	CASGLLRRLAGINEQFF
TRBV6-5	TRBJ1-5	few	CASRTGTGSQPQHF
TRBV2	TRBJ2-5	.	CASSVRVGQETQYF
TRBV10-3	TRBJ2-7	few	CAISDQQSPPGEQYF
TRBV7-9	TRBJ2-1	.	CASSLQGTTNNEQFF
TRBV7-2	TRBJ1-2	.	CASSWDRGALSIGYTF
TRBV4-1	TRBJ2-2	.	CASSQDGEAGGGSGELFF
TRBV29-1	TRBJ1-1	.	CSVITGVVTEAFF
TRBV2	TRBJ2-3	few	CASSVGLAGATDTQYF
TRBV5-1	TRBJ1-1	.	CASSAIQTGMNTEAFF
TRBV9	TRBJ2-1	.	CASSTGLFYNEQFF
TRBV2	TRBJ1-5	.	CASTLGGGQPQHF
TRBV11-2	TRBJ2-7	.	CASSLASGSGSYEQYF
TRBV7-7	TRBJ2-1	.	CASSPGTSYNEQFF
TRBV11-2	TRBJ2-7	.	CASSLGSGQYYEQYF
TRBV5-1	TRBJ2-5	.	CASKTSGAQETQYF
TRBV6-1	TRBJ1-2	.	CAGGENYGYTF
TRBV29-1	TRBJ1-2	.	CSVESKTGSYGYTF
TRBV21-1	TRBJ2-1	.	CASSTPVALYNEQFF
TRBV29-1	TRBJ1-1	.	CSVEGPGGTEAFF
TRBV7-9	TRBJ2-1	.	CASSSRGAVTYNEQFF
TRBV15	TRBJ2-5	few	CATSRVGGEETQYF
TRBV11-2	TRBJ2-1	.	CASSRPPGGSSYNEQFF
TRBV5-1	TRBJ2-7	.	CASSLERVISYEQYF
TRBV6-5	TRBJ2-7	.	CASSPWQGNYEQYF
TRBV6-5	TRBJ2-5	.	CASSPVGPREQYF
TRBV7-9	TRBJ1-1	once	CASSPREGANTEAFF
TRBV2	TRBJ2-5	.	CASSSSGQGWETQYF
TRBV4-2	TRBJ2-1	.	CASSQRTGQGAFNEQFF
TRBV10-3	TRBJ1-1	.	CAISESGTDTEAFF
TRBV28	TRBJ1-1	once	CASTIHRGTTEAFF
TRBV7-2	TRBJ1-2	.	CASSSSRNSLANYGYTF
TRBV10-1	TRBJ1-1	.	CASSELRENTEAFF
TRBV27	TRBJ1-2	.	CASSLSQVHGYTF
TRBV5-5	TRBJ2-7	.	CASSLIGAGEQYF
TRBV2	TRBJ1-5	.	CASSDGTAHQPQHF
TRBV5-1	TRBJ1-1	.	CASSSQVLNTEAFF
TRBV7-3	TRBJ2-5	.	CASSLTLQGAETQYF
TRBV6-5	TRBJ1-1	.	CASKPLGRTEAFF
TRBV28	TRBJ1-1	.	CASTRDSKNTEAFF
TRBV5-8	TRBJ2-1	.	CASSLRRTWDEQFF
TRBV5-6	TRBJ2-5	.	CASSLGLAGNQETQYF
TRBV5-5	TRBJ1-3	.	CASSGEAAGRISGNTIYF
TRBV7-9	TRBJ2-1	.	CASSLVFGRGSSYNEQFF
TRBV6-1	TRBJ1-2	.	CASSERQVYGYTF
TRBV5-1	TRBJ1-1	.	CASSLVGQSNTEAFF
TRBV5-1	TRBJ1-2	few	CASSLQVNYGYTF
TRBV7-9	TRBJ1-6	.	CASSLEGDTNSPLHF